The present TCR beta chain was sequenced within a study of Tregs in tolerant kidney transplant recipients. As for the study in general: Mixed chimerism was transient after nonmyeloablative marrow transplants from related graft donors.

Thawed PBMCs were FACS-sorted into unstimulated CD4+CD25+CD127- regulatory T cells, CD4+CD25- non-regulatory cells, CD4 and CD8 cells. Assay: immunoSEQ multiplex PCR; the TCRdb copy retains only in-frame clones and omits some. The sample yields approximately 69,000 clones, 70% to 90% seen once. This TCR came from a human donor who received a combined kidney and bone marrow transplant. Specimen: CD4+ T cells from blood, collected before the transplant.

The CDR3, as DNA: TGTGCCAGCAGCCGGACTAGCGGGAGTGCCTACGAGCAGTACTTC. This codes for CASSRTSGSAYEQYF. The rearrangement uses TRBV7-2 and TRBJ2-7, with 13 bases aligning to TRBD2. The J segment lost 2 bases and the V segment lost 5 bases, leaving 3 bases of the junction unmatched. CDR1 is SGHTA and CDR2 is FQGNSA in the germline V gene. The CDR3 covers 15 residues. The full variable domain, with the rest looked up from reference TRBV7-2 and TRBJ2-7, is GAGVSQSPSNKVTEKGKDVELRCDPISGHTALYWYRQSLGQGLEFLIYFQGNSAPDKSGLPSDRFSAERTGGSVSTLTIQRTQQEDSAVYLCASSRTSGSAYEQYFGPGTRLTVT.